This is a list of T cell receptor beta chains from one sample in a study of blood T cell repertoires in COVID-19. Assay: immunoSEQ multiplex PCR; the TCRdb copy retains only in-frame clones and omits some. The profile shows some 150,000 clones, more than 75% of them singletons. Input material: peripheral blood. The receptors were gathered from a man aged 50 to 59 who had recovered from COVID-19. CDR3s leave out the opening cysteine and the closing phenylalanine or tryptophan.

v_gene: TRBV3-1/TRBV3-2; j_gene: TRBJ1-1; CDR3aa: ASSPSTMNTEAF
v_gene: TRBV6-2/TRBV6-3; j_gene: TRBJ1-4; CDR3aa: ASSYAGATNEKLF
v_gene: TRBV14; j_gene: TRBJ2-3; CDR3aa: ASSPFTGKGRADTQY
v_gene: TRBV10-3; j_gene: TRBJ1-2; CDR3aa: AISESAGPEDYGYT
v_gene: TRBV3-1/TRBV3-2; j_gene: TRBJ2-3; CDR3aa: ASSQDSAGGLADTQY
v_gene: TRBV20-1; j_gene: TRBJ1-2; CDR3aa: SASPGGYT
v_gene: TRBV19; j_gene: TRBJ1-6; CDR3aa: ASADSGRVYESPLH
v_gene: TRBV30; j_gene: TRBJ1-3; CDR3aa: AWSVSGSGNTIY
v_gene: TRBV7-8; j_gene: TRBJ2-2; CDR3aa: ASSLMRTANTGELF
v_gene: TRBV21-1; j_gene: TRBJ1-2; CDR3aa: ASSKNRGAHGYT
v_gene: TRBV7-9; j_gene: TRBJ1-4; CDR3aa: ASSLTSEEKLF
v_gene: TRBV6-2/TRBV6-3; j_gene: TRBJ2-7; CDR3aa: ASSQWRGGVHEQY
v_gene: TRBV6-5; j_gene: TRBJ1-6; CDR3aa: ASRRQGTGSPLH
v_gene: TRBV12-3/TRBV12-4; j_gene: TRBJ2-3; CDR3aa: ASSNSDTQY
v_gene: TRBV5-3; j_gene: TRBJ2-5; CDR3aa: ARSLAGTGLGFQETQY
v_gene: TRBV7-9; j_gene: TRBJ2-1; CDR3aa: ASSSPEDSYNEQF
v_gene: TRBV7-3; j_gene: TRBJ2-1; CDR3aa: ASRFPGLSSYNEQF
v_gene: TRBV6-2/TRBV6-3; j_gene: TRBJ2-1; CDR3aa: ASSYSGPGQGRDEQF